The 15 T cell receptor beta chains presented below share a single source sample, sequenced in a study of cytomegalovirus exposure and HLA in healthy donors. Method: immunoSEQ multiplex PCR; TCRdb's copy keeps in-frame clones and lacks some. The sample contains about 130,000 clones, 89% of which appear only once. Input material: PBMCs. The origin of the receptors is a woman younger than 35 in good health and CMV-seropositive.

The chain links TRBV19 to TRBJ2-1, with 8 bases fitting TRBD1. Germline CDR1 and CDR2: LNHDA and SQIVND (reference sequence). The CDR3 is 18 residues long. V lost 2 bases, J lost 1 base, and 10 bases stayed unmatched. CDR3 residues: CASSIRTGLSRSYNEQFF. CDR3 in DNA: TGTGCCAGTAGTATAAGGACAGGGCTATCCAGGTCCTACAATGAGCAGTTCTTC.

The CDR3 spells CASSSPPADTQYF. DNA of the CDR3: TGTGCCAGCAGTTCCCCCCCGGCAGATACGCAGTATTTT. The chain joins TRBV28 to TRBJ2-3; D ambiguous. From germline, CDR1 is MDHEN and CDR2 SYDVKM. Trimming left V 4 bases short and J 4 bases short, with 9 bases between. CDR3 length equals 13 residues. Complete variable domain (other parts from reference TRBV28 and TRBJ2-3): DVKVTQSSRYLVKRTGEKVFLECVQDMDHENMFWYRQDPGLGLRLIYFSYDVKMKEKGDIPEGYSVSREKKERFSLILESASTNQTSMYLCASSSPPADTQYFGPGTRLTVL.

DNA of the CDR3: TGTGCCAGCAGTTACCGGAACTATGGCTACACCTTC. Translation: CASSYRNYGYTF. V gene TRBV28 combines with J gene TRBJ1-2; D not resolved. The germline V gene has CDR1 MDHEN and CDR2 SYDVKM. The CDR3 totals 12 residues. Trimming took off 4 bases at V and 2 bases at J, with 5 bases between the two ends.

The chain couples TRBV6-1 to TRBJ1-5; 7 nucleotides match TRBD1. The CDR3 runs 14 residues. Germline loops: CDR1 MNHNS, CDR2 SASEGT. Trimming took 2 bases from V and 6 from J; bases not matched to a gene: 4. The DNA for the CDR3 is TGTGCCAGCAGTGAACGACAGGGCGGTCAGCCCCAGCATTTT. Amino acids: CASSERQGGQPQHF.

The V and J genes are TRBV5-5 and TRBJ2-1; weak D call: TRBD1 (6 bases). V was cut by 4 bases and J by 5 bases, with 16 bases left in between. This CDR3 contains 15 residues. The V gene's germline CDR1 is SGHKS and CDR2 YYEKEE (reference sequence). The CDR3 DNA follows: TGTGCCAGCAGCATAACACCGGGACACGACAATGAGCAGTTCTTC. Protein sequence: CASSITPGHDNEQFF.

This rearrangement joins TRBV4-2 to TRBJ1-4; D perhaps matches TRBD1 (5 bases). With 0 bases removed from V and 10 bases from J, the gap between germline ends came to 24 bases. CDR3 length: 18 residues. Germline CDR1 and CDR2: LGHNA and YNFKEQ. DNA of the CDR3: TGTGCCAGCAGCCAAGAAACCCCTCCCTTGACAGTTTTGGGAAAACTGTTTTTT. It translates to CASSQETPPLTVLGKLFF.

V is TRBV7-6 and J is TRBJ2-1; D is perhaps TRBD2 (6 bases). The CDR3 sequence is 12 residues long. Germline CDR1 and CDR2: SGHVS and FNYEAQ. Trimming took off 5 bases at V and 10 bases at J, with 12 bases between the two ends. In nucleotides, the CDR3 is TGTGCCAGCAGCCCCGGGGAGGTGGAGCAGTTCTTC. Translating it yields CASSPGEVEQFF.

This CDR3 is CASSPQDWETQYF. In nucleotides, the CDR3 is TGTGCCAGCAGCCCCCAGGATTGGGAGACCCAGTACTTC. This chain joins TRBV7-9 and TRBJ2-5; no clear D. This CDR3 comprises 13 residues. The germline V gene encodes CDR1 SEHNR and CDR2 FQNEAQ (reference sequence). Trimming shortened V by 5 bases and J by 5 bases, and 12 bases separated the two germline ends. Based on the CDR3 plus reference TRBV7-9 and TRBJ2-5, the full variable domain is DTGVSQNPRHKITKRGQNVTFRCDPISEHNRLYWYRQTLGQGPEFLTYFQNEAQLEKSRLLSDRFSAERPKGSFSTLEIQRTEQGDSAMYLCASSPQDWETQYFGPGTRLLVL.

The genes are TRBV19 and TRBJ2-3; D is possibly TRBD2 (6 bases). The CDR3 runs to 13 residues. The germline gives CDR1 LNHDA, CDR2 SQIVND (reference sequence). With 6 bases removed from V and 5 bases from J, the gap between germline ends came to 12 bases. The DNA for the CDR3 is TGTGCCAGTAGGGACGGGGGTCGAGATACGCAGTATTTT. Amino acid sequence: CASRDGGRDTQYF.

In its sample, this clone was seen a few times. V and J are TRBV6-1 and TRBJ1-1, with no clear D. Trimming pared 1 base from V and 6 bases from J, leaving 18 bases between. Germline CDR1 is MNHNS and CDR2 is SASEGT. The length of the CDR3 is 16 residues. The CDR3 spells CASSEGPYTLAAEAFF. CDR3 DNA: TGTGCCAGCAGTGAAGGCCCATACACATTAGCCGCTGAAGCTTTCTTT.

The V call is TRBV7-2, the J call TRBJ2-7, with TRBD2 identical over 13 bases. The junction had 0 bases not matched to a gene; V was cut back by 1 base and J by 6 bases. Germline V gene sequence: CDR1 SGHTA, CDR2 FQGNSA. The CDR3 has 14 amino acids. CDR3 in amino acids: CASSLGLAGGEQYF. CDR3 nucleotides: TGTGCCAGCAGCTTAGGACTAGCGGGGGGCGAGCAGTACTTC.

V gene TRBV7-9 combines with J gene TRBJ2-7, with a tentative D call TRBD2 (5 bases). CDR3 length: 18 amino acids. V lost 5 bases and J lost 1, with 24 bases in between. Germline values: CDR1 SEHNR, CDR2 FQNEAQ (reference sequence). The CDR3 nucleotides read TGTGCCAGCAGCCGGACGTCGACGTTTACGGGGTTATCCTACGAGCAGTACTTC. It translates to CASSRTSTFTGLSYEQYF.

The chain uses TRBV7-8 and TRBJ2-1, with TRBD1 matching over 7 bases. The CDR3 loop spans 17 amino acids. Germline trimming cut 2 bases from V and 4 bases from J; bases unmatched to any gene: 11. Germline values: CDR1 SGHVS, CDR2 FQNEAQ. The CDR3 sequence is CASSLLEGAPAYNEQFF. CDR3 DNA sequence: TGTGCCAGCAGCTTATTAGAGGGGGCCCCCGCGTACAATGAGCAGTTCTTC.

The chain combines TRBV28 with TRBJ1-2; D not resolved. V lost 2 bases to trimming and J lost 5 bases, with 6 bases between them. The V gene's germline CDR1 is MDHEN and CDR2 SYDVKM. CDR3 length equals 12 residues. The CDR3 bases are TGTGCCAGCAGTTTAATTCAGTATGGCTACACCTTC. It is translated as CASSLIQYGYTF.

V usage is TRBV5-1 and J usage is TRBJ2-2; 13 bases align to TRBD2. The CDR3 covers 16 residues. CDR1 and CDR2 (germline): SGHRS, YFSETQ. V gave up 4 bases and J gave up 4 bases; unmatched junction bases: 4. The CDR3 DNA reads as TGCGCCAGCAGCATACGACTAGCGGGAGGCACCGGGGAGCTGTTTTTT. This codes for CASSIRLAGGTGELFF. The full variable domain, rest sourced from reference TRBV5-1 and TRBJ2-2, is KAGVTQTPRYLIKTRGQQVTLSCSPISGHRSVSWYQQTPGQGLQFLFEYFSETQRNKGNFPGRFSGRQFSNSRSEMNVSTLELGDSALYLCASSIRLAGGTGELFFGEGSRLTVL.